This T cell receptor (beta chain) was sequenced for a study of CD8 T cells in Susac syndrome. RNA totalling about 0.5 to 1 ug underwent reverse transcription with random hexamers. Across 54 Vbeta and 13 Jbeta, TCR beta CDR3 was amplified with immunoSEQ multiplex PCR. TCRdb re-derived calls from the immunoSEQ multiplex PCR reads in MiXCR, one entry per CDR3 protein. The sample records about 400,000 distinct CDR3 sequences, 85% being singletons. V lost 4 bases and J lost 4, with 13 bases in between. The CDR3 contains 14 residues. The authors carried out high-throughput sequencing of TCR beta. They applied it to CD8+ and CD4+ T cells obtained from blood. TEMRA cells were FACS-enriched, unlike CD8+ and CD4+ T cells, which were negatively isolated.

The sample was CD8+ T cells from PBMCs. The chain links TRBV12-3 or TRBV12-4 to TRBJ1-1, with a possible D match to TRBD1 (6 bases). The source is a human donor with multiple sclerosis. The CDR3 region has the DNA TGTGCCAGCAGTTGGACAGCCGAGATCACTGAAGCTTTCTTT. This codes for CASSWTAEITEAFF.